This T cell receptor (beta chain) was captured in a study of cytomegalovirus exposure and HLA in healthy donors. The ends were cut back, 1 base at V and 2 bases at J, with 15 bases in the middle. This CDR3 region has 17 residues. CDR1 and CDR2 from the germline V gene are MGHRA and YSYEKL. With regard to this clone: No antigen is known for it.

Study-wide points: Under in vitro conditions, a few CMV-associated chains were confirmed as specific for CMV antigens. The listing of roughly 160 TCR beta chains classed them as cytomegalovirus-associated. Both high specificity and high sensitivity reportedly marked the classifier's diagnosis of cytomegalovirus status.

Here immunoSEQ multiplex PCR was the method, and the copy in TCRdb shows in-frame clones only, minus some. This table holds 190,000 or so clones, 80% to 85% found once. This chain joins TRBV4-1 and TRBJ1-5, with a weak D call TRBD1 (6 bases). Specimen: PBMCs. This receptor was identified in a young woman in good health and CMV-seropositive. Here the CDR3 DNA reads TGCGCCAGCAGCCAAGTCCGGCCACAGGGAGGCAATCAGCCCCAGCATTTT. This gives the protein CASSQVRPQGGNQPQHF.